This is a list of T cell receptor beta chains from one sample in a study of T-cell reconstitution after alpha-beta-depleted transplantation in children. TCRdb processed the PCR reads anew with MiXCR; each CDR3 protein has one entry. The table records 440,000 or so distinct CDR3 sequences, approximately 42% of them present only once. The sample here was PBMCs, taken before TCRalphabeta/CD19-depleted stem cell transplant. These receptors all stem from a girl aged 2 to 9 with aplastic anemia, due to receive a stem cell transplant. CDR3s include the opening cysteine and the closing phenylalanine or tryptophan. The D gene is left open where the match is weak. Size is stated for part of the rows, as once, few or many counts, or as a class when the clone is expanded.

TRBJ1-5 | . | . | 13 | TRBV6-1 | TGTGCCAGCAGTCCAGGGGAGGCTCAGCCCCAGCATTTT | CASSPGEAQPQHF
TRBJ1-5 | . | . | 17 | TRBV4-2 | TGTGCCAGCAGCCCCTGGGGGGGCAGTCATAGCAATCAGCCCCAGCATTTT | CASSPWGGSHSNQPQHF
TRBJ2-5 | . | . | 12 | TRBV11-2 | TGTGCCAGCAAGGCGTCACAAGAGACCCAGTACTTC | CASKASQETQYF
TRBJ2-3 | . | . | 16 | TRBV28 | TGTGCCAGCAGTTTACGCAGGGGAAGTGGCACAGATACGCAGTATTTT | CASSLRRGSGTDTQYF
TRBJ2-5 | . | . | 12 | TRBV29-1 | TGCAGCGCCCGACAGGACGGCGAGACCCAGTACTTC | CSARQDGETQYF
TRBJ2-7 | many | . | 13 | TRBV20-1 | TGCAGTGCTAATCGGGCAACCTCCTACGAGCAGTACTTC | CSANRATSYEQYF
TRBJ2-1 | few | . | 16 | TRBV11-2 | TGTGCCAGCAGTTCCCAGACAGGGAGGTCTTACAATGAGCAGTTCTTC | CASSSQTGRSYNEQFF
TRBJ2-5 | . | . | 13 | TRBV20-1 | TGCAGTGCTAGCGGGAGAGGGCGAGAGACCCAGTACTTC | CSASGRGRETQYF
TRBJ2-1 | few | TRBD1 | 14 | TRBV7-9 | TGTGCCAGCATCCCGGGGACAGGGCTGAATGAGCAGTTCTTC | CASIPGTGLNEQFF
TRBJ1-3 | . | . | 15 | TRBV10-2 | TGCGCCAGCAGTGTCGGGCGGACCTCTGGAAACACCATATATTTT | CASSVGRTSGNTIYF
TRBJ2-5 | many | TRBD2 | 13 | TRBV20-1 | TGCAGTGCCGACCTAGCGGGAGGCGAGACCCAGTACTTC | CSADLAGGETQYF
TRBJ2-1 | few | TRBD2 | 17 | TRBV14 | TGTGCCAGCAGCCTCACTTCGGCTAGCGGGAGGGGGGAAGAGCAGTTCTTC | CASSLTSASGRGEEQFF
TRBJ2-5 | . | . | 13 | TRBV9 | TGTGCCAGCAGCGTCAGGGTACAAGAGACCCAGTACTTC | CASSVRVQETQYF
TRBJ2-5 | . | TRBD1 | 14 | TRBV7-9 | TGTGCCAGCAACGCCGGGACAGGGGTGGAGACCCAGTACTTC | CASNAGTGVETQYF
TRBJ2-5 | few | . | 13 | TRBV29-1 | TGCAGCGTTGGGCGTGGGGGGCACGAGACCCAGTACTTC | CSVGRGGHETQYF
TRBJ2-2 | . | . | 12 | TRBV11-2 | TGTGCCAGCAGCCTGTCCCAGGGGGAGCTGTTTTTT | CASSLSQGELFF
TRBJ1-5 | many | . | 13 | TRBV20-1 | TGCAGTGCGCAGGGAGGGCTCAATCAGCCCCAGCATTTT | CSAQGGLNQPQHF
TRBJ2-3 | . | TRBD1 | 15 | TRBV6-1 | TGTGCCAGCACCCTAGACAGGGCGAGCACAGATACGCAGTATTTT | CASTLDRASTDTQYF
TRBJ2-7 | few | . | 14 | TRBV9 | TGTGCCAGCAGTCGCGGGACCACCCCCTACGAGCAGTACTTC | CASSRGTTPYEQYF
TRBJ2-2 | many | TRBD1 | 17 | TRBV5-5 | TGTGCCAGCAGCCTCTACCGTCGACAGGGGAACACCGGGGAGCTGTTTTTT | CASSLYRRQGNTGELFF
TRBJ1-1 | . | TRBD1 | 14 | TRBV30 | TGTGCCTGCCGGGACAGGGGACTTTTTACTGAAGCTTTCTTT | CACRDRGLFTEAFF
TRBJ2-3 | . | . | 14 | TRBV20-1 | TGCAGTGCTAGAATTAGTACGGGTTTAGATACGCAGTATTTT | CSARISTGLDTQYF
TRBJ1-5 | . | . | 16 | TRBV20-1 | TGCAGTGCTAGCGCCCCCTCGGGGGGTAGCGGTCAGCCCCAGCATTTT | CSASAPSGGSGQPQHF
TRBJ1-5 | . | TRBD1 | 15 | TRBV5-1 | TGCGCCAGCAGCTTGGGTGGAGGGGGCGGTCAGCCCCAGCATTTT | CASSLGGGGGQPQHF
TRBJ1-3 | . | TRBD1 | 15 | TRBV28 | TGTGCCAGCAGTCCTATCGACAGGGACGGAAACACCATATATTTT | CASSPIDRDGNTIYF
TRBJ2-5 | many | . | 13 | TRBV20-1 | TGCAGTGCTAGGGAGGGCGCAGAAGAGACCCAGTACTTC | CSAREGAEETQYF
TRBJ2-2 | . | TRBD1 | 15 | TRBV27 | TGTGCCAGCAGTTTATTGGGGACAGGGACCGGGGAGCTGTTTTTT | CASSLLGTGTGELFF
TRBJ2-1 | . | TRBD2 | 15 | TRBV5-1 | TGCGCCAGCAGCGCCCTAGCGGGAGGCCTGGGTGAGCAGTTCTTC | CASSALAGGLGEQFF
TRBJ2-3 | . | . | 13 | TRBV29-1 | TGCAGCGTTGAAACTGGGACTTTAGATACGCAGTATTTT | CSVETGTLDTQYF
TRBJ2-7 | many | . | 14 | TRBV4-1 | TGCGCCAGCAGCCTGGCCGGGACACCCCACGAGCAGTACTTC | CASSLAGTPHEQYF
TRBJ2-5 | many | . | 14 | TRBV7-9 | TGTGCCAGCAGCTTAGGCCAGGGGCAAGAGACCCAGTACTTC | CASSLGQGQETQYF
TRBJ2-7 | . | . | 13 | TRBV18 | TGTGCCAGCTCACTAGTACAGGGTTTCGAGCAGTACTTC | CASSLVQGFEQYF
TRBJ2-1 | . | TRBD2 | 12 | TRBV6-2/TRBV6-3 | TGTGCCAGCATGAGCGGGATCAATGAGCAGTTCTTC | CASMSGINEQFF
TRBJ2-1 | . | TRBD2 | 15 | TRBV7-9 | TGTGCCAGCAGCACAAGCGGGGACGGCTACAATGAGCAGTTCTTC | CASSTSGDGYNEQFF
TRBJ1-1 | few | . | 11 | TRBV4-3 | TGCGCCAGCAGCCAAGGTGGTGAAGCTTTCTTT | CASSQGGEAFF
TRBJ2-1 | . | TRBD1 | 17 | TRBV18 | TGTGCCAGCTCAACCGAACAGGGGGCTGGATCCTACAATGAGCAGTTCTTC | CASSTEQGAGSYNEQFF
TRBJ1-2 | . | . | 11 | TRBV20-1 | TGCAGTGCTATCAGGGAGTATGGCTACACCTTC | CSAIREYGYTF
TRBJ2-3 | . | . | 13 | TRBV29-1 | TGCAGCTTAGGCCAAGCTCCCACAGATACGCAGTATTTT | CSLGQAPTDTQYF
TRBJ1-1 | . | TRBD1 | 15 | TRBV12-3/TRBV12-4 | TGTGCCAGCAGCTCAACGACAGGGGCGAACACTGAAGCTTTCTTT | CASSSTTGANTEAFF
TRBJ1-2 | once | . | 13 | TRBV15 | TGTGCCACCAGCAGAGATCCCACCTATGGCTACACCTTC | CATSRDPTYGYTF
TRBJ2-1 | . | TRBD2 | 15 | TRBV9 | TGTGCCAGCAGCGTATTTGCGGGAGTCTACAATGAGCAGTTCTTC | CASSVFAGVYNEQFF
TRBJ2-7 | many | TRBD1 | 15 | TRBV12-3/TRBV12-4 | TGTGCCAGCAGTTTACCGGACAGGGGGCCTCACGAGCAGTACTTC | CASSLPDRGPHEQYF
TRBJ2-7 | . | . | 16 | TRBV11-2 | TGTGCCAGCAGCCGAACCTCCGTAGTTTTAGACTACGAGCAGTACTTC | CASSRTSVVLDYEQYF
TRBJ2-3 | . | TRBD1 | 14 | TRBV7-8 | TGTGCCAGCAGCCGGACAGGGGGAAGAGATACGCAGTATTTT | CASSRTGGRDTQYF
TRBJ1-4 | many | . | 13 | TRBV7-2 | TGTGCCAGCAGCCCCTACATTGAGGAAAAACTGTTTTTT | CASSPYIEEKLFF
TRBJ2-6 | many | TRBD2 | 18 | TRBV5-1 | TGCGCCAGCAGCTTGGATCCTAGCGGGAGCTCTGGGGCCAACGTCCTGACTTTC | CASSLDPSGSSGANVLTF
TRBJ2-5 | many | TRBD1 | 18 | TRBV12-3/TRBV12-4 | TGTGCCAGCAGTTTATTTCTCGGTGGGACAGGGGAGAAACAGACCCAGTACTTC | CASSLFLGGTGEKQTQYF
TRBJ2-3 | few | TRBD2 | 15 | TRBV20-1 | TGCAGTGCTAGCCCCCTAGCGGGGGGCACAGATACGCAGTATTTT | CSASPLAGGTDTQYF
TRBJ2-2 | . | . | 16 | TRBV7-6 | TGTGCCAGCAGCTTTGAAAAGGCATCGAACACCGGGGAGCTGTTTTTT | CASSFEKASNTGELFF
TRBJ1-1 | . | . | 15 | TRBV29-1 | TGCAGCGTTGAAGGCCGACAGGCGCATTTCACTGAAGCTTTCTTT | CSVEGRQAHFTEAFF
TRBJ2-3 | few | TRBD1 | 16 | TRBV9 | TGTGCCAGCAGCTCCGGACAGGGGCCTCCATTTGATACGCAGTATTTT | CASSSGQGPPFDTQYF
TRBJ2-7 | . | TRBD2 | 15 | TRBV7-9 | TGTGCCAGCAGCTCGAGTCGTAGCGGGAGTCACGAGCAGTACTTC | CASSSSRSGSHEQYF
TRBJ2-7 | . | . | 13 | TRBV30 | TGTGCCCGTGCCCAGGGTGCTGGTTACGAGCAGTACTTC | CARAQGAGYEQYF
TRBJ2-7 | . | TRBD2 | 15 | TRBV7-9 | TGTGCCAGCAGCCTCACCGGGACTAGCGGAAATGAGCAGTACTTC | CASSLTGTSGNEQYF
TRBJ2-3 | once | TRBD1 | 18 | TRBV4-2 | TGTGCCAGCAGCACCGACAGGGACCCCTTCTCTGGCACAGATACGCAGTATTTT | CASSTDRDPFSGTDTQYF
TRBJ2-1 | . | TRBD2 | 14 | TRBV29-1 | TGCAGCGTTGAACCCTCGGGAGGGCCGGGTGAGCAGTTCTTC | CSVEPSGGPGEQFF
TRBJ2-7 | . | . | 12 | TRBV6-5 | TGTGCCAGCAGCGGGTACAGGTACGAGCAGTACTTC | CASSGYRYEQYF